This T cell receptor beta chain originates from a study of T cell responses to AZD1222 COVID-19 vaccine (dated by TCRdb to the early 2020s). Notes on the research overall: TCR sequencing was performed for about 250 trial participants, of whom some 200 were given two doses of AZD1222 and about 25 were given two doses of MenACWY control vaccine. Enrollment into the trials was organized by age into subgroups of 18-55, 56-69 and 70-plus years, and those subgroups contained roughly 150, 30 and 60 TCR-sequenced participants, respectively.

The sample's time point, from its label and the paper: about 28 days (+/-7) after the second vaccine dose. AZD1222 recipients given second doses at about 4 weeks or at about 12 weeks were pooled, since spike-specific TCR depth and breadth were not found to differ between the two schedules. The vaccinee samples were drawn from two UK trials, COV001 and COV002, one of which was a single-blind randomized controlled phase 2/3 trial testing AZD1222 (ChAdOx1 nCoV-19) in healthy adults. For TCRbeta chain sequencing, PBMC samples from trial participants were taken at day 0 and at day 28 after the second dose. Trimmed from V: 3 bases; trimmed from J: 1 base; junction bases lacking a gene match: 12. Taken from the germline V gene, the CDR1 and CDR2 loops are MDHEN and SYDVKM. The CDR3 contains 17 residues, cysteine and phenylalanine counted. CDR3 DNA is the only sequence kept; it has 51 bases, read in frame from the first base.

With respect to this clone: The antigen it recognizes is unknown. No much larger clone is present one base from it, and per-base qualities are unavailable.

The CDR3 regions of human TCRbeta chains were subjected to immunosequencing. The study's processing was this. TCRs in the repertoires were matched against a reference library of SARS-CoV-2-specific TCRs that had been generated with the MIRA antigen-specificity platform. Breadth was defined as the fraction of unique TCRs that were SARS-CoV-2-associated, and depth was defined as the fraction of total T cells that were SARS-CoV-2-associated. Using the MIRA data, every spike-specific TCR was mapped to the spike region that the TCR reacted to and assigned to either a CD4 or a CD8 class. Log10-transformed breadth and depth values were compared by one-way ANOVA with Sidak's multiple comparisons tests. TCRdb limited this immuneACCESS table to in-frame rearrangements with V and J called. A share of clones is missing; checked studies link under half to unresolved V genes, and the rest is unexplained. The DNA was the basis for D and trimming; V, J and clone size are from that table. For this sample the table gives under 200,000 clones, of which 92% were detected only once. Of the sample, 1% to 1.5% is held by the ten largest clones.

Overall study outcomes, separate from this receptor: Because no samples from the day 14 peak response were available, repertoires could be characterized only after the peak T cell response. After two AZD1222 doses, spike-specific TCR breadth and depth were significantly higher than at day 0 and than in MenACWY recipients. Conclusions about previously exposed vaccinees were limited because only six AZD1222 recipients were SARS-CoV-2 seropositive at baseline. In the small 56-69-year group, the increase in depth fell short of significance, most likely because of low power. Participants were mostly white British, with more females than males. The authors suggested clonal diversity may have been underestimated. Epitopes outside the regions mutated in the B.1.351 and B.1.1.7 variants were reportedly recognized by nearly half of the unique spike-specific TCRs. CD4 TCRs associated with the vaccine covered the entire spike protein, and the dominant responses were in regions 160-218 and 743-854.

This TCR derives from an adult who received the AZD1222 COVID-19 vaccine. Recombination connected TRBV28 to TRBJ2-7, with 7 bases in between that match TRBD1. The source material was peripheral blood, sampled 28 days after the second AZD1222 dose. The CDR3 has the sequence CASSFAPPSTGSYEQYF. The DNA sequence is given as TGTGCCAGCAGTTTTGCCCCCCCCTCGACAGGGTCCTACGAGCAGTACTTC. The full variable domain, with segments outside the CDR3 supplied by the reference TRBV28 and TRBJ2-7 proteins, appears as DVKVTQSSRYLVKRTGEKVFLECVQDMDHENMFWYRQDPGLGLRLIYFSYDVKMKEKGDIPEGYSVSREKKERFSLILESASTNQTSMYLCASSFAPPSTGSYEQYFGPGTRLTVT.